This TCR beta chain was identified in a study of T-cell memory formation after mild COVID-19. Study as a whole: TCR clusters were mostly confined to one donor each.

Of note for this clonotype: The antigen is undetermined.

Constant-segment-primed 5'RACE gave TCR alpha and TCR beta cDNA libraries with sample barcodes and UMIs. TCRdb re-derived calls from the 5' RACE reads in MiXCR, one entry per CDR3 protein. The sample gives 350,000 to 450,000 distinct CDR3 sequences, around an eighth of which show up once; 20% to 25% is in the top ten. Study findings and constraints: Contracting clones localized mainly to CM and EM when CD4+ and mainly to EMRA when CD8+. For second-wave clones that peaked at day 37, SARS-CoV-2 specificity went unverified.

The sequenced sample was PBMCs or a T cell subset sorted from them (not recorded which). The sequence was obtained from a man aged 18-30 years who had mild COVID-19 (a few samples of this study predate the infection). Cell type and time point are not known.

The CDR3 loop reads CASSQERIAGNTIYF. The CDR3 bases are TGCGCCAGCAGCCAAGAGCGGATTGCTGGAAACACCATATATTTT. This chain joins TRBV4-3 and TRBJ1-3; D is ambiguous. V was trimmed by 0 bases and J by 2 bases, leaving 8 bases between them. This CDR3 is built from 15 residues. Germline values: CDR1 LGHNA, CDR2 YSLEER.